The 27 T cell receptor beta chains below come from one sample, sequenced in a study of T cell repertoires in ileal Crohn's disease. Time point defined: neoterminal ileum biopsy at postoperative endoscopy, about 6 months after surgery. The data were produced by immunoSEQ multiplex PCR, yet TCRdb's version contains in-frame clones alone and is incomplete. The table shows roughly 3,900 clones, with just under 80% occurring only once. Specimen: ileal tissue. All receptors come from an adult with Crohn's disease.

The chain combines TRBV28 with TRBJ2-7; 7 bases agree with TRBD2. Trimming at V came to 6 bases and at J to 0 bases, leaving 5 bases not matched to a gene. The CDR3 contains 14 residues. Germline CDR1 reads MDHEN; CDR2 reads SYDVKM. CDR3 residues: CASRGGTTSYEQYF. The CDR3 coding sequence is TGTGCCAGCAGGGGGGGGACTACCTCCTACGAGCAGTACTTC.

The chain combines TRBV4-1 with TRBJ2-7, with 12 bases lining up with TRBD2. CDR1 is MGHRA and CDR2 is YSYEKL in the germline V gene. The CDR3 totals 19 residues. Trimming at V came to 0 bases and at J to 6 bases, leaving 15 bases not matched to a gene. In DNA form, the CDR3 reads TGCGCCAGCAGCCAAGATATTCCCGGACTAGCGGGGAGGCTGGGCGAGCAGTACTTC. This gives the protein CASSQDIPGLAGRLGEQYF.

This clone was observed a handful of times. The gene calls are TRBV7-9 and TRBJ2-5, with 7 bases identical to TRBD1. Germline assignment: CDR1 SEHNR and CDR2 FQNEAQ (reference sequence). Unmatched junction bases numbered 7, after V lost 5 bases and J lost 4 bases. The CDR3 has 14 residues. The CDR3 DNA follows: TGTGCCAGCAGCAAGACAGGGAGAAGAGAGACCCAGTACTTC. It specifies CASSKTGRRETQYF.

This sequence joins TRBV30 and TRBJ1-5, with D possibly TRBD1 on 5 matching bases. Germline-derived CDR1 and CDR2 are GTSNPN and SVGIG (reference sequence). The CDR3 contains 14 residues. V was pared by 4 bases and J by 6 bases, with 16 bases between. Here the CDR3 DNA reads TGTGCCTGGAAGGGCACGGGGGAGGGTCAGCCCCAGCATTTT. This gives the protein CAWKGTGEGQPQHF. Drawing the rest from reference TRBV30 and TRBJ1-5, the complete variable domain is SQTIHQWPATLVQPVGSPLSLECTVEGTSNPNLYWYRQAAGRGLQLLFYSVGIGQISSEVPQNLSASRPQDRQFILSSKKLLLSDSGFYLCAWKGTGEGQPQHFGDGTRLSIL.

A single count supports this clone. The chain uses TRBV4-2 and TRBJ2-1; 11 nucleotides align to TRBD2. This CDR3 contains 17 residues. J gave up 5 bases and V 4 bases, and 10 bases lay outside the gene matches. Per germline, CDR1 LGHNA and CDR2 YNFKEQ. The CDR3: CASSPAQTSGGHNEQFF. The CDR3 bases are TGTGCCAGCAGCCCTGCCCAAACTAGCGGGGGACACAATGAGCAGTTCTTC.

This clone is large within its sample. V and J are TRBV6-5 and TRBJ2-1; TRBD2 matches 11 bases. After removal of 7 bases from V and 5 bases from J, the junction contained 7 bases not matched to a gene. Germline V gives CDR1 MNHEY, CDR2 SVGAGI. The CDR3 is 15 residues long. The CDR3 nucleotides are TGTGCCAGCAACAGACTAGCGGGGTATGACAATGAGCAGTTCTTC. It encodes CASNRLAGYDNEQFF.

The chain has TRBV5-4 and TRBJ1-2; TRBD1 aligns across 7 bases. V lost 4 bases and J lost 4; bases outside the gene matches: 13. CDR1 and CDR2 (germline): SGHNT, YYREEE (reference sequence). The CDR3 has 16 residues. CDR3 sequence reads: CASSVLLDRESYGYTF. CDR3 DNA: TGTGCCAGCAGCGTCCTACTCGACAGGGAGAGCTATGGCTACACCTTC.

The chain couples TRBV19 to TRBJ1-1, with 7 bases identical to TRBD1. The germline V gene encodes CDR1 LNHDA and CDR2 SQIVND (reference sequence). The CDR3 covers 13 residues. V lost 9 bases, J lost 5 bases, and 9 bases stayed unmatched. CDR3 sequence (DNA): TGTGCCAGCACAGGGGTTACGAGAACTGAAGCTTTCTTT. Translation: CASTGVTRTEAFF.

V usage is TRBV5-1 and J usage is TRBJ1-2; 7 nucleotides agree with TRBD1. CDR3 length equals 15 residues. Germline values: CDR1 SGHRS, CDR2 YFSETQ. V dropped 2 bases and J dropped 7; count of bases not matched to a gene: 11. CDR3 protein: CASSFGQALRGGYTF. CDR3 sequence (DNA): TGCGCCAGCAGCTTCGGACAGGCCCTAAGAGGTGGCTACACCTTC.

This chain connects TRBV29-1 to TRBJ1-1, with D unclear. V shed 3 bases and J shed 1 base, with 9 bases lying between them. The CDR3 consists of 13 residues. Germline V gene data show CDR1 as SQVTM and CDR2 as ANQGSEA. The CDR3 sequence: CSVDEGGNTEAFF. The CDR3 coding sequence is TGCAGCGTTGATGAGGGAGGGAACACTGAAGCTTTCTTT.

The J gene is TRBJ2-1, the V gene TRBV6-4; 11 nucleotides agree with TRBD2. Trimming cost V 5 bases and J 0 bases; bases outside gene matches: 3. Germline V gene sequence: CDR1 MRHNA, CDR2 SNTAGT. The CDR3 contains 16 residues. The CDR3 nucleotides are TGTGCCAGCAGTCTAGCGGGGGGCTCCTCCTACAATGAGCAGTTCTTC. It translates to CASSLAGGSSYNEQFF.

V is TRBV4-3 and J is TRBJ2-1; 10 positions match TRBD2. Looked up from germline, CDR1 is LGHNA and CDR2 is YSLEER. This CDR3 comprises 16 residues. Germline trimming cut 0 bases from V and 8 bases from J; bases unmatched to any gene: 7. For the CDR3, the DNA is TGCGCCAGCAGCCAAGATCAAGCTAGCGGGGGATATGAGCAGTTCTTC. It translates to CASSQDQASGGYEQFF.

The chain combines TRBV6-4 with TRBJ2-1, with 13 bases that match TRBD2. Per the germline V gene, CDR1 is MRHNA and CDR2 is SNTAGT. The CDR3 spans 16 residues. Losses at the gene ends were 4 bases for V and 6 bases for J; bases not matched to a gene: 6. The CDR3 loop is CASSVTGTSGANEQFF. CDR3 DNA sequence: TGTGCCAGCAGTGTCACCGGGACTAGCGGGGCCAATGAGCAGTTCTTC.

The chain employs TRBV6-5 and TRBJ2-2; D may be TRBD2 (5 bases). The CDR3 contains 15 residues. Germline CDR1 and CDR2: MNHEY and SVGAGI. Trimming removed 6 bases at V and 0 bases at J, with 11 bases between. The chain's CDR3 is CASSPDGANTGELFF. The CDR3 DNA sequence: TGTGCCAGCAGCCCAGACGGGGCGAACACCGGGGAGCTGTTTTTT.

The chain employs TRBV7-6 and TRBJ1-5; the D gene is possibly TRBD1 (5 bases). The CDR3 consists of 16 residues. Germline loops: CDR1 SGHVS, CDR2 FNYEAQ. Trimming stripped 5 bases from V and 4 bases from J, with 18 bases between. The CDR3 protein is CASSAEQWGPNQPQHF. Here the CDR3 DNA reads TGTGCCAGCAGCGCAGAACAATGGGGCCCGAATCAGCCCCAGCATTTT.

The genes are TRBV28 and TRBJ1-2, with a weak D call TRBD1 (5 bases). The germline V and J ends were trimmed by 6 bases and 2 bases, with 13 bases remaining between them. The CDR3 consists of 14 residues. The germline CDR1 and CDR2 sequences are MDHEN and SYDVKM. The CDR3 DNA reads as TGTGCCAGCAGCCGGGCTGACAGCAACTATGGCTACACCTTC. Translating it yields CASSRADSNYGYTF.

The gene calls are TRBV5-5 and TRBJ2-1; 7 nucleotides line up with TRBD1. The junction had 3 bases not matched to a gene; V was cut back by 3 bases and J by 0 bases. The V gene's germline CDR1 is SGHKS and CDR2 YYEKEE (reference sequence). This CDR3 spans 15 amino acids. CDR3 sequence (DNA): TGTGCCAGCAGCTCAACAGGGGTCTCCTACAATGAGCAGTTCTTC. Protein sequence: CASSSTGVSYNEQFF.

The V and J genes are TRBV19 and TRBJ1-6, with D unresolved. There are 12 residues in the CDR3. V gave up 6 bases and J gave up 9 bases, with 9 bases separating them. Germline V gene data show CDR1 as LNHDA and CDR2 as SQIVND (reference sequence). DNA for the CDR3: TGTGCCAGTAGAGCCGGAGTTTCACCCCTCCACTTT. Residues: CASRAGVSPLHF.

This clone came up once. This chain joins TRBV7-8 and TRBJ2-1, with 14 bases that match TRBD2. J lost 0 bases, V lost 3 bases, and 10 bases had no gene match. CDR3 length equals 20 residues. CDR1 is SGHVS, CDR2 FQNEAQ, per germline. The CDR3 DNA reads as TGTGCCAGCAGCTTGGGGACTAGCGGGGGCCCGCTGAGCTCCTACAATGAGCAGTTCTTC. As protein: CASSLGTSGGPLSSYNEQFF.

The chain is built from TRBV5-1 and TRBJ1-1, with TRBD1 identical over 8 bases. CDR1 and CDR2 from the germline V gene are SGHRS and YFSETQ. This CDR3 comprises 16 residues. Losses at the gene ends were 6 bases for V and 5 bases for J; bases not matched to a gene: 15. The chain's CDR3 is CASKNPDRGKGTEAFF. The CDR3 bases are TGCGCCAGCAAAAATCCCGACAGGGGAAAAGGGACTGAAGCTTTCTTT.

This rearrangement joins TRBV9 to TRBJ2-5; D is possibly TRBD1 (6 bases). Germline CDR1 reads SGDLS; CDR2 reads YYNGEE. With 3 bases removed from V and 1 base from J, the gap between germline ends came to 13 bases. The CDR3 sequence is 15 residues long. The CDR3 is CASSASGTTQETQYF. CDR3 nucleotides: TGTGCCAGCAGCGCGTCCGGGACAACCCAAGAGACCCAGTACTTC.

The CDR3 region is CASSQKNRDSYPEQYF. CDR3 nucleotide sequence: TGTGCCAGCAGCCAAAAAAACAGGGACAGCTACCCCGAGCAGTACTTC. The V and J genes are TRBV13 and TRBJ2-7, with 7 nucleotides matching TRBD1. This CDR3 region has 16 residues. The V gene's germline CDR1 is PRHDT and CDR2 FYEKMQ (reference sequence). J lost 6 bases, V lost 5 bases, and 16 bases had no gene match.

The rearrangement uses TRBV9 and TRBJ2-1, with TRBD2 identical over 12 bases. Germline assignment: CDR1 SGDLS and CDR2 YYNGEE. This CDR3 region has 17 residues. Trimming at V came to 4 bases and at J to 2 bases, leaving 7 bases not matched to a gene. The CDR3, as DNA: TGTGCCAGCAGCCCCACAACTAGCGGGGGGACCTACAATGAGCAGTTCTTC. Translated, it gives CASSPTTSGGTYNEQFF.

This rearrangement joins TRBV7-3 to TRBJ2-5, with 7 bases lining up with TRBD1. This CDR3 has 14 amino acids. Germline lookup yields CDR1 SGHTA and CDR2 FQGTGA. Trimming removed 6 bases from V and 2 bases from J; junction bases left unmatched: 6. Here the CDR3 DNA reads TGTGCCAGCAGTTTGACAGGGCTGCAAGAGACCCAGTACTTC. This translates into CASSLTGLQETQYF. Supplemented by reference TRBV7-3 and TRBJ2-5, the full variable domain reads GAGVSQTPSNKVTEKGKYVELRCDPISGHTALYWYRQSLGQGPEFLIYFQGTGAADDSGLPNDRFFAVRPEGSVSTLKIQRTERGDSAVYLCASSLTGLQETQYFGPGTRLLVL.

This sequence joins TRBV28 and TRBJ1-2, with 9 bases fitting TRBD1. The germline gives CDR1 MDHEN, CDR2 SYDVKM. CDR3 length equals 13 residues. J gave up 8 bases and V 7 bases, and 8 bases lay outside the gene matches. CDR3 nucleotides: TGTGCCAGCACCTTACAGGGGGCGCGGGGCTACACCTTC. Its translation: CASTLQGARGYTF.

Notes on this clone: This same CDR3 is encoded by further DNA sequences in the sample. The chain joins TRBV11-2 to TRBJ1-1, with 8 bases identical to TRBD1. The V gene end was trimmed by 5 bases and the J gene end by 1 base; junction bases not matched to a gene: 6. The germline CDR1 and CDR2 sequences are SGHAT and FQNNGV. The CDR3 length is 15 residues. In DNA, the CDR3 is TGTGCCAGCAGCCTTACAGGGGGGACGAACACTGAAGCTTTCTTT. This encodes CASSLTGGTNTEAFF.

V gene TRBV7-6 combines with J gene TRBJ2-3, with 9 nucleotides matching TRBD2. This CDR3 has 17 residues. Germline-derived CDR1 and CDR2 are SGHVS and FNYEAQ. The ends lost 5 bases at V and 4 bases at J; junction bases unmatched: 13. CDR3 loop: CASSHGRAGGPSDTQYF. CDR3 nucleotide sequence: TGTGCCAGCAGCCACGGTCGGGCGGGGGGGCCTTCAGATACGCAGTATTTT. Based on the CDR3 plus reference TRBV7-6 and TRBJ2-3, the full variable domain is GAGVSQSPRYKVTKRGQDVALRCDPISGHVSLYWYRQALGQGPEFLTYFNYEAQQDKSGLPNDRFSAERPEGSISTLTIQRTEQRDSAMYRCASSHGRAGGPSDTQYFGPGTRLTVL.